Presented here are 2 T cell receptor beta chains from one specimen sequenced in a study of cytomegalovirus exposure and HLA in healthy donors. This PCR relied on a set of 60 Vbeta primers and 13 Jbeta primers. Sequencing used immunoSEQ multiplex PCR; TCRdb keeps in-frame clones, though not all of them. This sample yields 150,000 or so clones, of which around 80% are seen a single time; 1% belongs to the top ten. Specimen: PBMCs. These receptors originate from a woman aged 50 to 65 in good health and CMV-seropositive.

This sequence joins TRBV18 and TRBJ2-3; D gene uncertain. This CDR3 comprises 15 residues. Trimming cost V 6 bases and J 0 bases, with 13 bases left between them. Germline CDR1 is KGHSH and CDR2 is LQKENI. CDR3 DNA sequence: TGTGCCAGCTCCCCGGCGGCAGAGAGCACAGATACGCAGTATTTT. Its translation is CASSPAAESTDTQYF. Filled out from reference TRBV18 and TRBJ2-3, the complete variable domain reads NAGVMQNPRHLVRRRGQEARLRCSPMKGHSHVYWYRQLPEEGLKFMVYLQKENIIDESGMPKERFSAEFPKEGPSILRIQQVVRGDSAAYFCASSPAAESTDTQYFGPGTRLTVL.

The chain has TRBV28 and TRBJ1-1; D is uncertain. Germline loops: CDR1 MDHEN, CDR2 SYDVKM. The CDR3 runs 15 residues. The V and J ends lost 8 bases and 3 bases respectively, with 19 bases between them. The DNA of the CDR3 is TGTGCCAGCTACCACCTGGAGGCGGGAGACACTGAAGCTTTCTTT. Translation gives CASYHLEAGDTEAFF.